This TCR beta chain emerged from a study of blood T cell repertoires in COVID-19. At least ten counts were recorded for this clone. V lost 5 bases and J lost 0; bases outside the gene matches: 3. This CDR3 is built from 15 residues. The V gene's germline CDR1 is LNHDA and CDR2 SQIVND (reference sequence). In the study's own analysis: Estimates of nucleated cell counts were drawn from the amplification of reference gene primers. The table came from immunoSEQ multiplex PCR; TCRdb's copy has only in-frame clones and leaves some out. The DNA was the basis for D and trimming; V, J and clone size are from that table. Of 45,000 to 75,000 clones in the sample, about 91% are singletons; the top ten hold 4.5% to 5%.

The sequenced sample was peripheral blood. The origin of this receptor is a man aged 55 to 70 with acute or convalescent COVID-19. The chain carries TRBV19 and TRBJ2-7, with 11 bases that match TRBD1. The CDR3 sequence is CASSSGTGGSYEQYF. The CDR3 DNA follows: TGTGCCAGTAGTTCCGGGACAGGGGGCTCCTACGAGCAGTACTTC.